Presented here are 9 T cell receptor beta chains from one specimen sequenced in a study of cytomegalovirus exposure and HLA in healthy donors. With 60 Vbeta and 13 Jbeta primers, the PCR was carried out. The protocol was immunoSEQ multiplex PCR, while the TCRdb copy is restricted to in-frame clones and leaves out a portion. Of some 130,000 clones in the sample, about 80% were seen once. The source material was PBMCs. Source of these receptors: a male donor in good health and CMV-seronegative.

This CDR3 is CASSVGQATYEQYF. The CDR3 DNA is TGTGCCAGCAGCGTAGGACAGGCGACCTACGAGCAGTACTTC. The V and J genes are TRBV6-5 and TRBJ2-5, with 7 nucleotides matching TRBD1. The DNA end is more similar to TRBJ2-7, so the J call may be wrong. Per germline, CDR1 MNHEY and CDR2 SVGAGI. The CDR3 runs to 14 residues.

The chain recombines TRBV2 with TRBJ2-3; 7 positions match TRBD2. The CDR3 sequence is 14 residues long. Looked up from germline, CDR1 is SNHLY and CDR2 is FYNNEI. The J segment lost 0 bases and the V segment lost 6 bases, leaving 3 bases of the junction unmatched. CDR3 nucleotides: TGTGCCAGCAGCACTAGCGTTAGCACAGATACGCAGTATTTT. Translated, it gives CASSTSVSTDTQYF. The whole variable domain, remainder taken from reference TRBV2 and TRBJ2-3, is EPEVTQTPSHQVTQMGQEVILRCVPISNHLYFYWYRQILGQKVEFLVSFYNNEISEKSEIFDDQFSVERPDGSNFTLKIRSTKLEDSAMYFCASSTSVSTDTQYFGPGTRLTVL.

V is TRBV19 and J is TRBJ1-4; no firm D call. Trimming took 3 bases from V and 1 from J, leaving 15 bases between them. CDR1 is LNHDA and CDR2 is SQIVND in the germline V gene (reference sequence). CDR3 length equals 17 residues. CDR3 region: CASSIRRERGTNEKLFF. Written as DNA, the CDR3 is TGTGCCAGTAGTATTCGAAGGGAGCGGGGAACTAATGAAAAACTGTTTTTT.

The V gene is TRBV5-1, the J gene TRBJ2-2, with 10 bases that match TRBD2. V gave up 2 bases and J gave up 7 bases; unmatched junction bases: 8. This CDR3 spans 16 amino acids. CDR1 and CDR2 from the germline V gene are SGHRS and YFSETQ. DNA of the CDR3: TGCGCCAGCAGCTTAAAAAGCGGGGGGGCCTACGGGGAGCTGTTTTTT. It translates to CASSLKSGGAYGELFF.

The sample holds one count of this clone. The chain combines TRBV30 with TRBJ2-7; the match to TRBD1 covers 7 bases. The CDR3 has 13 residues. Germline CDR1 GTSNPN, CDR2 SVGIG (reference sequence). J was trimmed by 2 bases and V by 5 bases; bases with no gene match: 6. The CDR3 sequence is CAWARDSPYEQYF. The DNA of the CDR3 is TGTGCCTGGGCCCGGGACAGCCCCTACGAGCAGTACTTC.

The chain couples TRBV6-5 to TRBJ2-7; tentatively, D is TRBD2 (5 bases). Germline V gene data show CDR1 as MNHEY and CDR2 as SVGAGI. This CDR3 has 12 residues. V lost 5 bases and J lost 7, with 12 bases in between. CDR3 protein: CASSITRMEQYF. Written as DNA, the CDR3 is TGTGCCAGCAGTATTACTAGAATGGAGCAGTACTTC.

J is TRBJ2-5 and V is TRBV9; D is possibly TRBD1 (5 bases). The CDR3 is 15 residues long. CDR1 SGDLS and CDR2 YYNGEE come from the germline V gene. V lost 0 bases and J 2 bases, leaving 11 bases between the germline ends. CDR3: CASSVGDSAQETQYF. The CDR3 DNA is TGTGCCAGCAGCGTAGGAGACAGCGCACAAGAGACCCAGTACTTC.

Here the CDR3 reads CASSRTSGSTDTQYF. The CDR3 bases are TGCGCCAGCAGCAGGACTAGCGGAAGCACAGATACGCAGTATTTT. The V and J genes are TRBV5-1 and TRBJ2-3, with TRBD2 matching over 10 bases. The junction had 2 bases not matched to a gene; V was cut back by 4 bases and J by 0 bases. The CDR3 loop spans 15 amino acids. CDR1 and CDR2 (germline): SGHRS, YFSETQ. Full variable domain (missing parts from reference TRBV5-1 and TRBJ2-3): KAGVTQTPRYLIKTRGQQVTLSCSPISGHRSVSWYQQTPGQGLQFLFEYFSETQRNKGNFPGRFSGRQFSNSRSEMNVSTLELGDSALYLCASSRTSGSTDTQYFGPGTRLTVL.

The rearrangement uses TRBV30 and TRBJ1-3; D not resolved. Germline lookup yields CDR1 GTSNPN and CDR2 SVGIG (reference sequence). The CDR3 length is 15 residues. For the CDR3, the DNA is TGTGGGATGGCCCATGGTCGACTCTCTGGAAACACCATATATTTT. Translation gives CGMAHGRLSGNTIYF. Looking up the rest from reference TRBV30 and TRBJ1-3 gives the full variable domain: SQTIHQWPATLVQPVGSPLSLECTVEGTSNPNLYWYRQAAGRGLQLLFYSVGIGQISSEVPQNLSASRPQDRQFILSSKKLLLSDSGFYLCGMAHGRLSGNTIYFGEGSWLTVV.